These T cell receptor beta chains were read from a single sample in a study of T cells in pancreatic ductal adenocarcinoma. The assay was immunoSEQ multiplex PCR, and TCRdb's table has in-frame clones only and misses some. Of more than 25,000 clones listed, around nine tenths are singletons. The material sequenced was PBMCs. These receptors were collected from a human donor with pancreatic ductal adenocarcinoma. Each CDR3 is given with its conserved first and last residue. The order of the fields is V gene, clone size, CDR3 length, D gene, J gene, CDR3 DNA, CDR3 protein. A D gene is named only where the DNA matches it firmly. Only some rows state a clone size, as once, few, many or a class for expanded clones.

V gene: TRBV21-1; clone size: -; CDR3 length: 16; D gene: -; J gene: TRBJ1-4; CDR3 DNA: TGTGCCAGCGGAATTAGAGCACCCGCAACTAATGAAAAACTGTTTTTT; CDR3 protein: CASGIRAPATNEKLFF
V gene: TRBV7-9; clone size: -; CDR3 length: 15; D gene: -; J gene: TRBJ2-5; CDR3 DNA: TGTGCCAGCAGCTCCGGGGGACCCAACCAAGAGACCCAGTACTTC; CDR3 protein: CASSSGGPNQETQYF
V gene: TRBV11-2; clone size: once; CDR3 length: 15; D gene: -; J gene: TRBJ2-3; CDR3 DNA: TGTGCCAGCAGCTTTGAGGGGGGTGGCACAGATACGCAGTATTTT; CDR3 protein: CASSFEGGGTDTQYF
V gene: TRBV28; clone size: -; CDR3 length: 13; D gene: -; J gene: TRBJ2-7; CDR3 DNA: TGTGCCAGCAGTTTACCAGGCTCCTACGAGCAGTACTTC; CDR3 protein: CASSLPGSYEQYF
V gene: TRBV7-9; clone size: once; CDR3 length: 15; D gene: -; J gene: TRBJ2-5; CDR3 DNA: TGTGCCAGCAGCAACCGACAGGGACTTCAAGAGACCCAGTACTTC; CDR3 protein: CASSNRQGLQETQYF
V gene: TRBV7-8; clone size: -; CDR3 length: 16; D gene: -; J gene: TRBJ2-2; CDR3 DNA: TGTGCCAGCAGCTTAGGCCAGGGGCTGAACACCGGGGAGCTGTTTTTT; CDR3 protein: CASSLGQGLNTGELFF
V gene: TRBV28; clone size: -; CDR3 length: 17; D gene: -; J gene: TRBJ2-3; CDR3 DNA: TGTGCCAGCAGTTTCCCCTCTTCGGGACACAGCACAGATACGCAGTATTTT; CDR3 protein: CASSFPSSGHSTDTQYF
V gene: TRBV7-6; clone size: -; CDR3 length: 15; D gene: -; J gene: TRBJ1-1; CDR3 DNA: TGTGCCAGCAGCTTTGGGCCCCGTTATGACACTGAAGCTTTCTTT; CDR3 protein: CASSFGPRYDTEAFF
V gene: TRBV7-9; clone size: -; CDR3 length: 15; D gene: -; J gene: TRBJ2-1; CDR3 DNA: TGTGCCAGCAGCTTATATGCTGGCGATACAGATGAGCAGTTCTTC; CDR3 protein: CASSLYAGDTDEQFF
V gene: TRBV19; clone size: -; CDR3 length: 15; D gene: TRBD1; J gene: TRBJ2-7; CDR3 DNA: TGTGCCAGTAAGCGGTTTGGGACAGGGGGTGACGAGCAGTACTTC; CDR3 protein: CASKRFGTGGDEQYF
V gene: TRBV6-5; clone size: -; CDR3 length: 15; D gene: TRBD1; J gene: TRBJ2-7; CDR3 DNA: TGTGCCAGCAGTTACTCCGGGACAGAAACCTACGAGCAGTACTTC; CDR3 protein: CASSYSGTETYEQYF
V gene: TRBV18; clone size: few; CDR3 length: 13; D gene: -; J gene: TRBJ2-7; CDR3 DNA: TGTGCCAGCTCACCCCCGGAAACCTACGAGCAGTACTTC; CDR3 protein: CASSPPETYEQYF
V gene: TRBV2; clone size: -; CDR3 length: 14; D gene: TRBD1; J gene: TRBJ1-4; CDR3 DNA: TGTGCCAGCAGCTGGGGACAGCCTAATGAAAAACTGTTTTTT; CDR3 protein: CASSWGQPNEKLFF
V gene: TRBV28; clone size: -; CDR3 length: 12; D gene: TRBD2; J gene: TRBJ2-7; CDR3 DNA: TGTGCCTCGAGCGGGGTCTCCTACGAGCAGTACTTC; CDR3 protein: CASSGVSYEQYF
V gene: TRBV5-1; clone size: -; CDR3 length: 13; D gene: -; J gene: TRBJ1-1; CDR3 DNA: TGCGCCAGCAGCTTGATTGAGAACACTGAAGCTTTCTTT; CDR3 protein: CASSLIENTEAFF
V gene: TRBV30; clone size: large; CDR3 length: 12; D gene: -; J gene: TRBJ2-7; CDR3 DNA: TGTGCCTGGAGTGTAGGCGGTTACGAGCAGTACTTC; CDR3 protein: CAWSVGGYEQYF
V gene: TRBV12-5; clone size: -; CDR3 length: 17; D gene: -; J gene: TRBJ2-5; CDR3 DNA: TGTGCTAGTGGTCCCGTTAAAGGTTTGAAGCACCAAGAGACCCAGTACTTC; CDR3 protein: CASGPVKGLKHQETQYF